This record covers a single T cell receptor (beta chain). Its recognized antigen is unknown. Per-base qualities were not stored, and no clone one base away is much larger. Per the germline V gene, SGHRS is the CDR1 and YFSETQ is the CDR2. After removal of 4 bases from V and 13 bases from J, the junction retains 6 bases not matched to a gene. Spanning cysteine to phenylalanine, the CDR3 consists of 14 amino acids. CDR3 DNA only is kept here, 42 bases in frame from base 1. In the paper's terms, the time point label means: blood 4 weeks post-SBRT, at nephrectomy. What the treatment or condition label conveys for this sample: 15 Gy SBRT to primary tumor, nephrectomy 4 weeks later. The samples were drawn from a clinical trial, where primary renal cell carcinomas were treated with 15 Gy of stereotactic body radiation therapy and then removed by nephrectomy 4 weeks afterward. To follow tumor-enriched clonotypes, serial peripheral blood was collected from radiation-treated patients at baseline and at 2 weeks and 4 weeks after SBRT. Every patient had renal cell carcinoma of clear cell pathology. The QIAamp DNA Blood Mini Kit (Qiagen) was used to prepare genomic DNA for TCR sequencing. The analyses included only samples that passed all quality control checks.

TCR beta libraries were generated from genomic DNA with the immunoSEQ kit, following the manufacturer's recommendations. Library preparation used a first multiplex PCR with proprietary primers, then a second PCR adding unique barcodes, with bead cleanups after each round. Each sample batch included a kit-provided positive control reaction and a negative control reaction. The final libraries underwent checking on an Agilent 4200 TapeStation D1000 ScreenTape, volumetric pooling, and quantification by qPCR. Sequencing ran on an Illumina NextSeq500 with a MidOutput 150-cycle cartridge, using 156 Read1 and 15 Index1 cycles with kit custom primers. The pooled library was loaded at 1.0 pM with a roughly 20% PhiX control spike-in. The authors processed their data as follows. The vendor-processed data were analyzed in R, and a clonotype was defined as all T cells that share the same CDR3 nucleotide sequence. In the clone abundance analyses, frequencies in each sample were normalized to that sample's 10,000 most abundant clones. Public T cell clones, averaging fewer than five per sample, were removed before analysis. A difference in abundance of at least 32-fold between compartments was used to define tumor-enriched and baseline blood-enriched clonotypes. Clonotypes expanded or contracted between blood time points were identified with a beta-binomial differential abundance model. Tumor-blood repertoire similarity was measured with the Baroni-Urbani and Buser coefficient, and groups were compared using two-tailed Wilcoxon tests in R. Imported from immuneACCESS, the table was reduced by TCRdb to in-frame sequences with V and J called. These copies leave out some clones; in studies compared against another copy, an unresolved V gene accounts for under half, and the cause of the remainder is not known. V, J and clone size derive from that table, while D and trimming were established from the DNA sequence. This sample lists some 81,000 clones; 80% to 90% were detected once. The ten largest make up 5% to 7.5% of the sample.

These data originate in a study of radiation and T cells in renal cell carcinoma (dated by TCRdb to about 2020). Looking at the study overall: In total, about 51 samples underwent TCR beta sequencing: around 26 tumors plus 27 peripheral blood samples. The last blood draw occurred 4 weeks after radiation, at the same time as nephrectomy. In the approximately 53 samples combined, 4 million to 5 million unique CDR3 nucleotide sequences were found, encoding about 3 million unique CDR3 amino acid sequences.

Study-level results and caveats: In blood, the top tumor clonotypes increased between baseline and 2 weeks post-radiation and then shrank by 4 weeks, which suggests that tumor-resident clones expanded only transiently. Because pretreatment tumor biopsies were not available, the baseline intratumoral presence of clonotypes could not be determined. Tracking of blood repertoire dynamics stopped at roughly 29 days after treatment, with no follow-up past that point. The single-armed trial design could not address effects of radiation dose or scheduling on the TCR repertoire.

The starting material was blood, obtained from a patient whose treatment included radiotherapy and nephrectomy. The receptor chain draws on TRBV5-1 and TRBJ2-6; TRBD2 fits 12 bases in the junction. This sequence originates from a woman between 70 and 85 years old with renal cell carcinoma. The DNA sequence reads TGCGCCAGCAGCAACCGGACTAGCGGGGCGGTCCTGACTTTC. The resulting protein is CASSNRTSGAVLTF.